This T cell receptor beta chain was sequenced in a study of blood T cells in healthy people across ages. Study-wide results and caveats: The long-lived group displayed more naive CD4+ cells, plus higher diversity, than the aged donors did. Unknown donor CMV status possibly confounded expanded clonotype changes.

The table lists this clonotype with many counts. Antigen unknown. The authors ran a second PCR of 7 to 11 cycles using a sample-barcoded 5' primer and a J-beta primer mix. TCRdb processed the 5' RACE reads anew with MiXCR; each CDR3 protein has one entry. Among 650,000 to 1,000,000 distinct CDR3 sequences, around 36% were seen once, and the ten largest hold approximately 12%. The germline gives CDR1 SGHTA, CDR2 FQGNSA. This CDR3 has 15 amino acids. V lost 10 bases to trimming and J lost 8 bases, with 24 bases between them. Every donor contributed 8 to 10 milliliters of peripheral blood by blood draw. The V and J genes are TRBV7-2 and TRBJ2-1; D could derive from TRBD1 or TRBD2 (5 bases each). This clonotype originated in a man aged 18-30 years in good health. The material sequenced was blood. The CDR3 region is CATIFGGEGMYEQFF. The DNA for the CDR3 is TGTGCCACCATCTTTGGGGGAGAGGGAATGTATGAGCAGTTCTTC.